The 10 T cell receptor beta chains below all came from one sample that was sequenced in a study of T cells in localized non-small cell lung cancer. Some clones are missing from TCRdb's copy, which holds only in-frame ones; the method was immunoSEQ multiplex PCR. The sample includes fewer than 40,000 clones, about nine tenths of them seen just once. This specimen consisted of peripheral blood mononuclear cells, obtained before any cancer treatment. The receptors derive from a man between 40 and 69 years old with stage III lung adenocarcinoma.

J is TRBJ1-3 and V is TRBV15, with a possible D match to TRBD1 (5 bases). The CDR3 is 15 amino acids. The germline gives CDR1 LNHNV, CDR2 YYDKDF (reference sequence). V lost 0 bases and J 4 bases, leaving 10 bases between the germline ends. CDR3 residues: CATSRDWGSGNTIYF. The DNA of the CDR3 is TGTGCCACCAGCAGAGATTGGGGGTCAGGAAACACCATATATTTT.

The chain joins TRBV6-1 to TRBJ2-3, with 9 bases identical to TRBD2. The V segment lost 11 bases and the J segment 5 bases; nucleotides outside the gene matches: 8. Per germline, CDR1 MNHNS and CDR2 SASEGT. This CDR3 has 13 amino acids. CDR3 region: CALGAGGLDTQYF. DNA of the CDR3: TGTGCCCTGGGAGCGGGGGGCTTAGATACGCAGTATTTT.

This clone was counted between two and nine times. The CDR3 loop reads CASSSGSTRAAGELFF. CDR3 in DNA: TGTGCCAGCAGCTCTGGGTCGACCAGGGCTGCCGGGGAGCTGTTTTTT. The rearrangement joins TRBV11-2 to TRBJ2-2; weak D call: TRBD1 (5 bases). V lost 4 bases, J lost 6 bases, and 18 bases lay in between. CDR1 is SGHAT and CDR2 is FQNNGV in the germline V gene. CDR3 length: 16 amino acids.

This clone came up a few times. The CDR3 protein is CASSLVPSGTDTQYF. The CDR3 DNA reads TGTGCCAGCAGCTTAGTACCCTCAGGCACAGATACGCAGTATTTT. J is TRBJ2-3 and V is TRBV11-2, with D unresolved. This CDR3 has 15 amino acids. Germline V gene lookup returns CDR1 SGHAT and CDR2 FQNNGV. The germline V and J ends were trimmed by 1 base and 1 base, with 9 bases remaining between them.

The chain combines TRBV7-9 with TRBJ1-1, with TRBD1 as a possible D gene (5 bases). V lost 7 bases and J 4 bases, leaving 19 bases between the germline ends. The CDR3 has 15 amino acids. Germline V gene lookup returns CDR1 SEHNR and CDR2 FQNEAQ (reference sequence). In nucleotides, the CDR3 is TGTGCCAGCATGAGCGATGGCAGGGCAACCACTGAAGCTTTCTTT. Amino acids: CASMSDGRATTEAFF.

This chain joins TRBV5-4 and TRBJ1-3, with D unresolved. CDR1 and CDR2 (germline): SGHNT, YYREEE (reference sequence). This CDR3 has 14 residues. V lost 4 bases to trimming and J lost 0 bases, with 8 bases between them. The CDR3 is CASSSPSSGNTIYF. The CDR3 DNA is TGTGCCAGCAGCAGCCCGAGCTCTGGAAACACCATATATTTT.

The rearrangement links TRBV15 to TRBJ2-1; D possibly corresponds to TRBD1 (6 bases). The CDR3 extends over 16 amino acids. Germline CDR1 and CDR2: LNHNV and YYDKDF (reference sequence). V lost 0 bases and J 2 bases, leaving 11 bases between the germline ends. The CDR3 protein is CATSRDQGLAYNEQFF. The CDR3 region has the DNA TGTGCCACCAGCAGAGACCAGGGGTTAGCCTACAATGAGCAGTTCTTC.

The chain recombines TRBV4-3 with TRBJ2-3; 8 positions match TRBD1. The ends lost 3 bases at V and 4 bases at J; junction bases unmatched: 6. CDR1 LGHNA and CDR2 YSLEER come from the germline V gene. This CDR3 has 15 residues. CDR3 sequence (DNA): TGCGCCAGCAGCCATTCACAGGGGGTGTCAGATACGCAGTATTTT. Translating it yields CASSHSQGVSDTQYF.

The CDR3 spells CASKLTGGNQPQHF. CDR3 coding DNA: TGTGCCAGCAAACTTACAGGGGGCAATCAGCCCCAGCATTTT. The chain joins TRBV6-9 to TRBJ1-5; 7 bases are a match to TRBD1. Germline trimming cut 7 bases from V and 2 bases from J; bases unmatched to any gene: 5. This CDR3 contains 14 residues. Per germline, CDR1 MNHGY and CDR2 SVAAGI.

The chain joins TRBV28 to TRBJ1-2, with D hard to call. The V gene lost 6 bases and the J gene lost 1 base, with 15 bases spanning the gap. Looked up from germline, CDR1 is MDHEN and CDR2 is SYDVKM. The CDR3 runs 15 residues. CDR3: CASSPPRADNYGYTF. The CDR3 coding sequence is TGTGCCAGCAGCCCGCCCCGAGCAGATAACTATGGCTACACCTTC.